What follows are 13 T cell receptor beta chains derived from one specimen sequenced in a study of blood T cell repertoires in COVID-19. Profiled with immunoSEQ multiplex PCR; TCRdb holds only in-frame clones, not every one. This table holds 200,000 to 250,000 clones, approximately 85% found once. The sequencing sample was made of peripheral blood. These receptors all come from a man in his fifties who had recovered from COVID-19.

Here the CDR3 reads CASSGGRASDTQYF. The CDR3 DNA follows: TGTGCCAGCAGCGGCGGGAGGGCCTCAGATACGCAGTATTTT. The V call is TRBV6-5, the J call TRBJ2-3; 9 bases align to TRBD2. V lost 6 bases, J lost 4 bases, and 5 bases stayed unmatched. The germline CDR1 and CDR2 sequences are MNHEY and SVGAGI. The CDR3 has 14 amino acids.

CDR3 in amino acids: CASSTPEKGGELFF. As DNA, the CDR3 is TGTGCCAGCAGTACCCCCGAGAAAGGTGGAGAACTGTTTTTT. The chain recombines TRBV6-5 with TRBJ1-4; D not certain. The CDR3 consists of 14 residues. Germline V gene sequence: CDR1 MNHEY, CDR2 SVGAGI. Trimming took 5 bases from V and 12 from J, leaving 19 bases between them.

The chain is built from TRBV6-5 and TRBJ1-2; 7 nucleotides agree with TRBD1. V shed 7 bases and J 1 base; nucleotides not matched to a gene: 6. In germline, CDR1 is MNHEY, CDR2 SVGAGI. The CDR3 consists of 14 residues. CDR3 loop: CASTGWDSNYGYTF. CDR3 nucleotide sequence: TGTGCCAGCACCGGCTGGGACAGTAACTATGGCTACACCTTC.

This clone has more than one count but fewer than ten. The gene calls are TRBV18 and TRBJ2-3, with a weak D call TRBD2 (6 bases). The CDR3 runs 13 residues. V gave up 4 bases and J gave up 4 bases, with 9 bases separating them. The germline gives CDR1 KGHSH, CDR2 LQKENI. CDR3 bases: TGTGCCAGCTCACGGAGGGATCCAGATACGCAGTATTTT. This translates into CASSRRDPDTQYF.

This clone was observed a few times. The chain couples TRBV21-1 to TRBJ1-2; TRBD1, the table's D call, was not compared with the DNA. TRBV21-1 is a known pseudogene. The CDR3 is 15 residues long. CDR3 nucleotide sequence: TGTGCCAGCAGCAAAGCGTACGGCAGGGACTATGGCTACACCTTC. Encoded protein: CASSKAYGRDYGYTF.

As DNA, the CDR3 is TGTGCCAGCAGCCAAGATGCGGGAGGCCCCTACGAGCAGTACTTC. Amino acids: CASSQDAGGPYEQYF. The V call is TRBV4-2, the J call TRBJ2-7, with TRBD2 identical over 8 bases. CDR1 and CDR2 (germline): LGHNA, YNFKEQ. With V trimmed by 0 bases and J by 2 bases, 3 bases remained unmatched. The CDR3 loop spans 15 amino acids.

This clone was observed a single time. The rearrangement links TRBV5-8 to TRBJ1-5; D unclear. Germline CDR1 is SGHTS and CDR2 is YDEGEE. Trimming took 0 bases from V and 3 from J, leaving 13 bases between them. The CDR3 has 16 amino acids. CDR3 protein: CASSLDGSPSNQPQHF. CDR3 coding DNA: TGTGCCAGCAGCTTGGACGGGTCTCCCTCCAATCAGCCCCAGCATTTT. Drawing the rest from reference TRBV5-8 and TRBJ1-5, the complete variable domain is EAGVTQSPTHLIKTRGQQATLRCSPISGHTSVYWYQQALGLGLQFLLWYDEGEERNRGNFPPRFSGRQFPNYSSELNVNALELEDSALYLCASSLDGSPSNQPQHFGDGTRLSIL.

This clone was counted a few times. DNA for the CDR3: TGTGCCAGCGGCCCAGGCGACAACAATGAGCAGTTCTTC. Its protein product is CASGPGDNNEQFF. The genes are TRBV2 and TRBJ2-1; no firm D call. CDR1 and CDR2 from the germline V gene are SNHLY and FYNNEI. The CDR3 extends over 13 amino acids. Between the trimmed V and J ends, which lost 8 bases and 5 bases, there was a span of 13 bases.

The CDR3 loop reads CASSPGGRGEVTQYF. The CDR3 DNA is TGCGCCAGCAGCCCCGGGGGTCGGGGGGAAGTGACCCAGTACTTC. This chain joins TRBV5-1 and TRBJ2-5, with 7 nucleotides matching TRBD2. Germline V gene sequence: CDR1 SGHRS, CDR2 YFSETQ. Trimming cost V 4 bases and J 7 bases; bases outside gene matches: 13. The CDR3 is 15 amino acids.

This clone was seen a single time. The chain employs TRBV23-1 and TRBJ2-3, with 13 bases aligning to TRBD2. TRBV23-1 is filed as an ORF, its function uncertain. Unmatched junction bases numbered 14, after V lost 2 bases and J lost 6 bases. The CDR3 is made up of 19 amino acids. The CDR3 is CASSQSRTSGSEGGDTQYF. Here the CDR3 DNA reads TGCGCCAGCAGTCAAAGTCGGACTAGCGGGAGTGAGGGGGGCGATACGCAGTATTTT.

The V gene is TRBV5-5, the J gene TRBJ1-6, with 11 bases identical to TRBD1. V lost 4 bases, J lost 9 bases, and 6 bases stayed unmatched. The length of the CDR3 is 15 residues. Germline CDR1 and CDR2: SGHKS and YYEKEE (reference sequence). Here the CDR3 reads CASSGGTGGSSPLHF. The CDR3 DNA sequence: TGTGCCAGCAGCGGGGGGACAGGGGGTAGTTCACCCCTCCACTTT.

This clone came up a few times. The chain employs TRBV5-1 and TRBJ2-7; 7 nucleotides line up with TRBD1. The V gene's germline CDR1 is SGHRS and CDR2 YFSETQ. The CDR3 has 14 residues. V lost 4 bases to trimming and J lost 4 bases; unmatched junction nucleotides: 8. CDR3: CASSHPGQPYEQYF. In DNA, the CDR3 is TGCGCCAGCAGCCACCCGGGACAGCCATACGAGCAGTACTTC.

This clone has more than one count but fewer than ten. The chain links TRBV19 to TRBJ1-2; possibly TRBD1 for D (5 bases). The ends were cut back, 6 bases at V and 8 bases at J, with 16 bases in the middle. Germline V gene data show CDR1 as LNHDA and CDR2 as SQIVND (reference sequence). This CDR3 has 13 amino acids. CDR3 nucleotides: TGTGCCAGTAGCCCTCAATGGGGCGCAGGCTACACCTTC. Translation: CASSPQWGAGYTF.